The sequence of this T cell receptor (beta chain) was determined in a study of a mutant IDH1 vaccine in newly diagnosed glioma (dated by TCRdb to the early 2020s). Regarding the research as a whole: Patients were given eight vaccinations, in weeks 1, 3, 5, 7, 11, 15, 19 and 23, which matched visits V03 through V10. In the chemotherapy-containing groups, vaccination started alongside temozolomide cycles, whereas in patients who had radiotherapy alone it started 4-6 weeks after radiotherapy. Of the 32 patients who were treated, about 62% were male and approximately 38% were female, and the mean age was approximately 40 years. Prior to enrollment, patients had been given standard therapy consisting of radiotherapy alone, temozolomide alone, or radiochemotherapy with temozolomide, with the combination given to most patients. Peripheral blood was collected at six visits: V03 (baseline), V05, V07, V10, V12 and V13. For exploratory analyses, 25 to 30 treated patients had longitudinal TCRB deep sequencing done wherever samples were available.

The intended sense of this specimen's time point label: week 5, during vaccination. Each vaccine dose, consisting of 300 ug of a 20-mer mutant IDH1 peptide in Montanide, was administered subcutaneously with topical imiquimod. All donors had newly diagnosed IDH1-mutant astrocytomas of WHO grade 3 or 4 that showed loss of nuclear ATRX. The samples were drawn from NOA16, a multicentre, single-arm, open-label phase I trial in Germany that tested a mutant IDH1 peptide vaccine in humans for the first time. Genomic DNA for TCRB sequencing was extracted from EDTA blood using the DNeasy Blood and Tissue Kit. The paper's findings and limits, for the study overall: Immune responses induced by the vaccine were seen in 93.3% of patients across multiple MHC alleles. The authors stated that sample limitations prevented analyses of patient blood samples from being reproduced. Changes in the top peripheral T cell clonotypes picked up by TCRB sequencing did not appear to be linked to pseudoprogression. Availability determined which PBMC samples were chosen for TCRB deep sequencing.

Turning to this clone: Its antigen is not yet known. Base qualities are not provided; no much larger clone lies one nucleotide away.

Receptors were amplified or captured by the immunoSEQ multiplex PCR assay. Rearranged TCR beta chain sequences were amplified using the hsTCRB Kit according to the manufacturer's protocol. Sequencing of TCRB libraries was carried out on an Illumina MiSeq. The original methods were these. Demultiplexing, trimming and gene mapping were performed with the kit vendor's proprietary platform. The source is immuneACCESS, and TCRdb retained only in-frame sequences with V and J called. Part of the clones is not carried over; for the studies checked, unresolved V genes explain less than half of this, and the remainder is unexplained. Clonal size and the V and J genes are those of that table, whereas D and trimming came from the DNA. In this sample the table shows about 30,000 clones, roughly 87% of which occur a single time. Jointly, the top ten make up about 3.1% of the sample. The specimen comprised peripheral blood mononuclear cells (PBMCs), sampled from a glioma patient whose treatment included an IDH1 peptide vaccine. The receptor was derived from a woman aged 40 to 50 with glioma. Some clones in this sample may be carry-over from other donors' samples.

The CDR3 amino acid sequence is: CASRNRAAEEKLFF. The sequenced DNA: TGTGCCAGCAGGAACAGGGCGGCCGAGGAAAAACTGTTTTTT. The chain is made from TRBV27 and TRBJ1-4; the D region possibly corresponds to TRBD1 (6 bases align). V is pared back by 6 bases and J by 8 bases, with 16 bases lying between the germline termini. CDR1 and CDR2, per the germline V gene (reference sequence), are MNHEY and SMNVEV. Taken from cysteine to phenylalanine, the CDR3 has 14 residues. CDR3 DNA only is kept here, 42 bases in frame from base 1.